This T cell receptor (beta chain) derives from a study of T cell responses to AZD1222 COVID-19 vaccine (dated by TCRdb to the early 2020s). About the investigation overall: AZD1222 recipients with second doses at about 4 weeks or about 12 weeks were pooled, because spike-specific TCR depth and breadth did not differ between schedules. A total of 233 trial participants underwent TCR sequencing, of whom 200 to 220 had received two doses of AZD1222 and about 25 had received two doses of the MenACWY control vaccine. Enrollment into the trials was organized by age into subgroups of 18-55, 56-69 and 70-plus years, and those subgroups contained roughly 150, 30 and 60 TCR-sequenced participants, respectively.

The CDR3 regions of human TCRbeta chains were analyzed by immunosequencing. In the paper's pipeline: TCRs in the repertoires were matched against a reference library of SARS-CoV-2-specific TCRs that had been generated with the MIRA antigen-specificity platform. Breadth was defined as the fraction of unique TCRs that were SARS-CoV-2-associated, and depth was defined as the fraction of total T cells that were SARS-CoV-2-associated. Using the MIRA data, each spike-specific TCR was assigned both to the spike region to which the TCR was reactive and to a CD4 or CD8 class. Log10-transformed breadth and depth values were compared by one-way ANOVA with Sidak's multiple comparisons tests. TCRdb obtained this table from immuneACCESS and retained in-frame rearrangements with V and J assigned. These tables miss some clones; where compared with another copy, unresolved V genes account for less than half of the shortfall, and the remainder is unexplained. The V and J calls and clone size were taken over from that table, and D and trimming were inferred from the DNA. In this sample the table shows over 100,000 clones, approximately 90% of which occur a single time. The biggest ten clones account for approximately 3.1% of the sample.

General findings and caveats noted by the study authors: Conclusions about previously exposed vaccinees are limited because only a handful of AZD1222 recipients were SARS-CoV-2 seropositive at baseline. In the small 56-69-year group, the increase in depth fell short of significance, most likely because of low power. Participants were mostly white British, with more females than males. The authors suggested clonal diversity may have been underestimated. Because no day 14 peak-response samples were available, the repertoires could be characterized only after the peak T cell response. Epitopes outside the regions mutated in the B.1.351 and B.1.1.7 variants were reportedly recognized by nearly half of the unique spike-specific TCRs. The vaccine-associated CD4 TCRs covered the entire spike protein, and the dominant responses fell in regions 160-218 and 743-854. After two AZD1222 doses, both the breadth and the depth of spike-specific TCRs were significantly higher than at day 0 and than in MenACWY recipients.

A note on this clone: There is no known antigen for this receptor. No quality values exist for individual bases; no much larger clone is one base distant.

V and J are trimmed by 7 bases and 0 bases, and the gene matches miss 13 bases of the junction. The germline V gene (reference sequence) gives CDR1 as GTSNPN and CDR2 as SVGIG. Its CDR3 holds 17 amino acids, cysteine through phenylalanine. Only the CDR3 portion is preserved as DNA: 51 bases, with reading frame beginning at the first base. What the time point label conveys for this sample: baseline before first vaccination. Vaccinee samples came from UK trials COV001 and COV002, including a single-blind randomized controlled phase 2/3 trial of AZD1222 (ChAdOx1 nCoV-19) in healthy adults. Trial participant PBMC samples were collected at day 0 and day 28 after the second dose for TCRbeta chain sequencing.

The sample consisted of peripheral blood, taken on day 0 of AZD1222 vaccination. This sequence originates from an adult in good health. The V gene is TRBV30 and the J gene is TRBJ2-7; 12 bases in between match TRBD2. The CDR3 reads CAFTSGRTLGSSYEQYF. The DNA sequence is given as TGTGCCTTCACTAGCGGGAGGACCCTTGGGTCCTCCTACGAGCAGTACTTC.